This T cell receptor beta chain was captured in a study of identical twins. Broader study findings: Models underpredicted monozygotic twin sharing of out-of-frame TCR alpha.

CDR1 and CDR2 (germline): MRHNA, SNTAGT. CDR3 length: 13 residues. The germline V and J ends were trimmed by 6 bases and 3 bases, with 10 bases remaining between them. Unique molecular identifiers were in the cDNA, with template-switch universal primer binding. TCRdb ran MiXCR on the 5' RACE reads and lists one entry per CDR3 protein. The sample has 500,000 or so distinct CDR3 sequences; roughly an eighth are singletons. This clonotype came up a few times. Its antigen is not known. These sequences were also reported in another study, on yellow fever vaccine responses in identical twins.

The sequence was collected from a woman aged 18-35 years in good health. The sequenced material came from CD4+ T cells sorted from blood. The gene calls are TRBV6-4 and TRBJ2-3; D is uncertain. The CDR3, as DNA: TGTGCCAGCAGCGGGCGCCAAACAGATACGCAGTATTTT. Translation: CASSGRQTDTQYF.